This TCR beta chain is drawn from a study of cytomegalovirus exposure and HLA in healthy donors. Germline V gene data show CDR1 as MNHEY and CDR2 as SVGAGI. The V end was cut by 4 bases, the J end by 4 bases, with 13 bases between. This CDR3 contains 14 residues. PCR was performed using 60 Vbeta and 13 Jbeta primers. The data were produced by immunoSEQ multiplex PCR, yet TCRdb's version contains in-frame clones alone and is incomplete. The table lists more than 95,000 clones. V usage is TRBV6-5 and J usage is TRBJ1-1; unclear D gene. The sequencing input was PBMCs. This TCR derives from a man aged 35 to 55 in good health and CMV-seronegative. CDR3 nucleotides: TGTGCCAGCAGTTCCGGACTGCGGGGCACTGAAGCTTTCTTT. This gives the protein CASSSGLRGTEAFF.